This T cell receptor (beta chain) is drawn from a study of shared clonotypes between healthy human individuals. Produced via immunoSEQ multiplex PCR; TCRdb's table is partial and in-frame only. The table has around 1.9 million clones, about 93% seen once. Broader study findings: Only blood was sampled, and tissue TCR repertoires likely differ from blood ones.

Unmatched junction bases numbered 8, after V lost 1 base and J lost 6 bases. CDR1 and CDR2 from the germline V gene are SGHRS and YFSETQ. The CDR3 sequence is 15 residues long. CD45RO negativity and positive selection for CCR7 defined naive CD8 cells, a population that excluded terminally differentiated effector memory CD45RA+ cells. This clone was detected once. Its antigen is currently unknown. Sample: naive CD8+ T cells from PBMCs. This sequence joins TRBV5-1 and TRBJ2-3; the match to TRBD2 covers 7 bases. The TCR comes from a young man in good health. Some clones in this sample may be carry-over from other donors' samples. The CDR3 loop reads CASSLSTSSGDTQYF. CDR3 sequence (DNA): TGCGCCAGCAGCTTGTCGACTAGCTCTGGGGATACGCAGTATTTT.